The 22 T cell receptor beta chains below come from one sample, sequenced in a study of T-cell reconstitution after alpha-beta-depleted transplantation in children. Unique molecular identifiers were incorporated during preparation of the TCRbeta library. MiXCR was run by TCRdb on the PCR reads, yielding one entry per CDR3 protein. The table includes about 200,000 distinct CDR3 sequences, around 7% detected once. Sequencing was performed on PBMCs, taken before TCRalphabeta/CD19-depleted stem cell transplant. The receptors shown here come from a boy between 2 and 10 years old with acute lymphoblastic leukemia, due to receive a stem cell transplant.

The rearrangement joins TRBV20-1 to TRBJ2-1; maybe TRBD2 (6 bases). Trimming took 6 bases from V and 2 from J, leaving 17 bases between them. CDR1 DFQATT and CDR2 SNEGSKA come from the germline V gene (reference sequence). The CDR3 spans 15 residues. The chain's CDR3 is CSAVGLRTTYNEQFF. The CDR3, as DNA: TGCAGTGCAGTGGGACTCCGGACCACCTACAATGAGCAGTTCTTC.

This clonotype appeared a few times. CDR3 in amino acids: CASSFPADTQYF. The CDR3 DNA is TGTGCCAGCAGTTTCCCTGCAGATACGCAGTATTTT. This chain uses TRBV7-9 with TRBJ2-3, with D unclear. The CDR3 has 12 amino acids. The germline V and J ends were trimmed by 6 bases and 4 bases, with 8 bases remaining between them. In germline, CDR1 is SEHNR, CDR2 FQNEAQ (reference sequence).

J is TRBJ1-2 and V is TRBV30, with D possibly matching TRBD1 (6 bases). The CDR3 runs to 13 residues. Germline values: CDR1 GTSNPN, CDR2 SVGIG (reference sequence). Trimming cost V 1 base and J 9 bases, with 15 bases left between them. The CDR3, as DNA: TGTGCCTGGAGTGCGGAGGGGGGGAGGAGCTACACCTTC. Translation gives CAWSAEGGRSYTF.

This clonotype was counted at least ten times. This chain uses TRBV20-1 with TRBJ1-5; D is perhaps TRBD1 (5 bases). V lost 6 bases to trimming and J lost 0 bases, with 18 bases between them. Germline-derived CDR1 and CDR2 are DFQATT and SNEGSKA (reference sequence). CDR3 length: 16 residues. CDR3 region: CSAGRGSLYSNQPQHF. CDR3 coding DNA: TGCAGTGCGGGGCGAGGCTCTCTGTATAGCAATCAGCCCCAGCATTTT.

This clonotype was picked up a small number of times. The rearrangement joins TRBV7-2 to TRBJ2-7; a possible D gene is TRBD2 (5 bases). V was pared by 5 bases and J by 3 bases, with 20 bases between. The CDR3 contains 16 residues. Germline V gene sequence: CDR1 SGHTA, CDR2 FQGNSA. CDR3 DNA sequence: TGTGCCAGCAGCCCCGCTCTCCTGGGAGACTTCTACGAGCAGTACTTC. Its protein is CASSPALLGDFYEQYF.

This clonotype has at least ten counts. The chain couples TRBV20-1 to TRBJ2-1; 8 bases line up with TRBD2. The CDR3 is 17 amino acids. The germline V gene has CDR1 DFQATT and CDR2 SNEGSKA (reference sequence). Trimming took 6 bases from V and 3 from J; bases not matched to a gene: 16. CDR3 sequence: CSAPQGSGASNYNEQFF. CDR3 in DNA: TGCAGTGCCCCTCAGGGTAGCGGGGCATCCAACTACAATGAGCAGTTCTTC.

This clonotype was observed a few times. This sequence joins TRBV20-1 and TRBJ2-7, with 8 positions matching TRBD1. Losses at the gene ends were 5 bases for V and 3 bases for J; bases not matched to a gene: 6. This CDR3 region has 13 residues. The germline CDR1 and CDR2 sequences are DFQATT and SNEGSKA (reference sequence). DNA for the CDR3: TGCAGTGCTTTGACAGGGGAAAACTACGAGCAGTACTTC. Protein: CSALTGENYEQYF.

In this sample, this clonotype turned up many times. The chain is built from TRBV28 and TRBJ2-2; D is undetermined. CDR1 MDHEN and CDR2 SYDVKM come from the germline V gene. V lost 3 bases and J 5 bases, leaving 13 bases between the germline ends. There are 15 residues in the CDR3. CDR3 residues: CASSFSHLGTGELFF. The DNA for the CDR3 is TGTGCCAGCAGTTTCAGTCATTTGGGTACCGGGGAGCTGTTTTTT.

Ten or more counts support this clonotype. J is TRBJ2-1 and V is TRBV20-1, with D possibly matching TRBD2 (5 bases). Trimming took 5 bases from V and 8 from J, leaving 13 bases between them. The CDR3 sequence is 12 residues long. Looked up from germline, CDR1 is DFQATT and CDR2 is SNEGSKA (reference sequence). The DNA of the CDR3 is TGCAGTGCTGGACCGGGGAGCGATGAGCAGTTCTTC. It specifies CSAGPGSDEQFF.

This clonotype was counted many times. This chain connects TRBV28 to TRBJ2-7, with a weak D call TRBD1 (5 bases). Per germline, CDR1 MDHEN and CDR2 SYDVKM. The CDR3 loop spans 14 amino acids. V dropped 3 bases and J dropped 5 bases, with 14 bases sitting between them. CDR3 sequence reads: CASSFGLGLDEQYF. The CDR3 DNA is TGTGCCAGCAGTTTCGGCCTGGGGCTAGACGAGCAGTACTTC.

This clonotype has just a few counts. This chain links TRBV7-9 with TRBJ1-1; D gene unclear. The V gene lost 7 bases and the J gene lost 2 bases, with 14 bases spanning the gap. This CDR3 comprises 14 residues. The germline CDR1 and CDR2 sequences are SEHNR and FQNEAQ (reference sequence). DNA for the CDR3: TGTGCCAGCACCCACGAGGGTCCTAACACTGAAGCTTTCTTT. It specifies CASTHEGPNTEAFF.

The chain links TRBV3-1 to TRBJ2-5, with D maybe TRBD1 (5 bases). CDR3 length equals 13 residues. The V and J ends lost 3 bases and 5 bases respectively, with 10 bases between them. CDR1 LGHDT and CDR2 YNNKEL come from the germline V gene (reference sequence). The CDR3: CASSQWSGETQYF. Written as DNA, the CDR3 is TGTGCCAGCAGCCAGTGGTCAGGGGAGACCCAGTACTTC.

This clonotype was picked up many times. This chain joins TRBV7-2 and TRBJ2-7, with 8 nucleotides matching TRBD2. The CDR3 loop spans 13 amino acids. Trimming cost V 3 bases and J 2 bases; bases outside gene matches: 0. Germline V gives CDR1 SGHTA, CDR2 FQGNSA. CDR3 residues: CASSLTSAYEQYF. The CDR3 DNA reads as TGTGCCAGCAGCTTGACTAGCGCCTACGAGCAGTACTTC.

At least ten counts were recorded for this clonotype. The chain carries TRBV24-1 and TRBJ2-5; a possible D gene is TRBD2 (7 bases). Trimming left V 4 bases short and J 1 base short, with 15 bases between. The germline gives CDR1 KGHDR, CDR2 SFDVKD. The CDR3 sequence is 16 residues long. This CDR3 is CATSDPGGGLQETQYF. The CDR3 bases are TGTGCCACCAGTGACCCCGGCGGGGGCCTCCAAGAGACCCAGTACTTC.

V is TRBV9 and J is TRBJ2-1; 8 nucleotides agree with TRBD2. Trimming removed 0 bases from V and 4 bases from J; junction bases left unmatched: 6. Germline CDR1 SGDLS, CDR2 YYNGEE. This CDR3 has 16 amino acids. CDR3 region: CASSVGVTSGYNEQFF. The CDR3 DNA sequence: TGTGCCAGCAGCGTAGGTGTTACTAGCGGTTACAATGAGCAGTTCTTC.

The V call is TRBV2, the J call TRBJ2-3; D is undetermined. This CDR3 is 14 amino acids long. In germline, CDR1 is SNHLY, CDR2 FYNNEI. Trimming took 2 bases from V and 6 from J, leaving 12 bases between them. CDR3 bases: TGTGCCAGCAGTGAACTGATAGGGTCGGATACGCAGTATTTT. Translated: CASSELIGSDTQYF.

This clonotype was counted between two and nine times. The CDR3 nucleotides read TGCAGGGCCCCAAACCCACTAGCGGGAGGGCCCCAATCCTACGAGCAGTACTTC. Protein product: CRAPNPLAGGPQSYEQYF. This sequence joins TRBV20-1 and TRBJ2-7, with 13 bases fitting TRBD2. From germline, CDR1 is DFQATT and CDR2 SNEGSKA (reference sequence). The CDR3 is 18 residues long.

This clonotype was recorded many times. The CDR3 loop is CASSSWAEQFF. In nucleotides, the CDR3 is TGTGCCAGCAGTTCCTGGGCTGAGCAGTTCTTC. J is TRBJ2-1 and V is TRBV28, with unresolved D. The CDR3 covers 11 residues. Germline V gives CDR1 MDHEN, CDR2 SYDVKM. Trimming stripped 4 bases from V and 9 bases from J, with 7 bases between.

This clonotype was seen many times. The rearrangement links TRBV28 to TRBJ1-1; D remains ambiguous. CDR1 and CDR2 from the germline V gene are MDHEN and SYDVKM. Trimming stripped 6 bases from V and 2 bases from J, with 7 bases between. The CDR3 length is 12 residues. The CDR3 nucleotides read TGTGCCAGCAGAAGTATAAACACTGAAGCTTTCTTT. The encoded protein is CASRSINTEAFF.

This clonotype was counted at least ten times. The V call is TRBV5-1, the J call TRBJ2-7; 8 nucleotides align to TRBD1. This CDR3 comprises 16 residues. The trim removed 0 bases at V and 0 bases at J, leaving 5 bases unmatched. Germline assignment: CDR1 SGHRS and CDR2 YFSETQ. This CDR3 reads CASSLGGTGSSYEQYF. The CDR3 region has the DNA TGCGCCAGCAGCTTGGGCGGGACAGGAAGCTCCTACGAGCAGTACTTC.

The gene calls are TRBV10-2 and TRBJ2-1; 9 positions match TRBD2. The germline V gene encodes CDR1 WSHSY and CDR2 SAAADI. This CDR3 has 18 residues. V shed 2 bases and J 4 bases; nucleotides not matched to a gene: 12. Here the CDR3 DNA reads TGCGCCAGCAGTGAGCTGGCTAGCGGGGTTTACTCTTACAATGAGCAGTTCTTC. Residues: CASSELASGVYSYNEQFF.

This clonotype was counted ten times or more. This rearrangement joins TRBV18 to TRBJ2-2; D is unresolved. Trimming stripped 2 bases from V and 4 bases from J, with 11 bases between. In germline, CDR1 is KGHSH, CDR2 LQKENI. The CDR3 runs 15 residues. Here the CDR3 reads CASSPSRRSTGELFF. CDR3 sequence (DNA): TGTGCCAGCTCACCATCTCGACGGTCCACCGGGGAGCTGTTTTTT.